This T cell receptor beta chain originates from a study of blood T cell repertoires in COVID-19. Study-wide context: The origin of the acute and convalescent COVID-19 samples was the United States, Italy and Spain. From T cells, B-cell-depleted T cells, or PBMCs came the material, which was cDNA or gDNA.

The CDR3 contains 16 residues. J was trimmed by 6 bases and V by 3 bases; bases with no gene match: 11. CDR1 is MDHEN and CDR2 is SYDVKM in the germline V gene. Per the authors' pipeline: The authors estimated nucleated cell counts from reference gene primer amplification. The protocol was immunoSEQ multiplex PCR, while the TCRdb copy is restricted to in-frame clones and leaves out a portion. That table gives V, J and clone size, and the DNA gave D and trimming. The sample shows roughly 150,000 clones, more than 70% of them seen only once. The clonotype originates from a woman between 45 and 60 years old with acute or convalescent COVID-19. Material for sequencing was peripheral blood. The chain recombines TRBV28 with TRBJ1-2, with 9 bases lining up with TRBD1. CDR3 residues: CASSLSSVGQGNGYTF. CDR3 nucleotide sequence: TGTGCCAGCAGTTTGTCTTCCGTCGGACAGGGGAATGGCTACACCTTC.